This T cell receptor beta chain was identified during a study of blood T cell repertoires in COVID-19. Turning to the study itself: Samples taken during acute and convalescent COVID-19 were collected in the United States, Italy and Spain. The cDNA or gDNA used as material had been derived from T cells, B-cell-depleted T cells, or PBMCs.

The CDR3 runs 17 residues. Per germline, CDR1 SGHAT and CDR2 FQNNGV. V gave up 2 bases and J gave up 3 bases, with 14 bases separating them. In the authors' workflow: Counts of nucleated cells, estimated from reference gene primer amplification, were obtained. Clones were sequenced by immunoSEQ multiplex PCR, and TCRdb holds only the in-frame ones, with some missing. V, J and clone size are taken as reported in that table, and D and trimming were inferred from the DNA itself. The sample records about 150,000 clones, 86% being singletons. The V gene is TRBV11-2, the J gene TRBJ2-6; D might be TRBD1 (6 bases). Sequences were obtained from peripheral blood. This TCR was sampled from a man between 70 and 80 years old with acute or convalescent COVID-19. This chain's CDR3 is CASSLTGSPYGANVLTF. As DNA, the CDR3 is TGTGCCAGCAGCTTAACAGGGTCTCCGTATGGGGCCAACGTCCTGACTTTC.